This T cell receptor beta chain was sequenced in a study of blood T cell repertoires in COVID-19. Overall study: COVID-19 samples from acute and convalescent phases originated in the United States, Italy and Spain. From T cells, B-cell-depleted T cells, or PBMCs came the material, which was cDNA or gDNA.

The V end lost 7 bases, the J end lost 2 bases, and 18 bases lay between the germline ends. This CDR3 has 15 residues. CDR1 is MNHEY and CDR2 is SVGAGI in the germline V gene. Under the authors' procedure: Nucleated cell counts were estimated from reference gene primer amplification. Assay: immunoSEQ multiplex PCR; the TCRdb copy retains only in-frame clones and omits some. V and J calls and clone size are as listed in that table; D and trimming were resolved from the DNA. The sample has under 350,000 clones, about 89% seen once. This clone showed up just a few times. Sample: peripheral blood. The sequence came from a middle-aged man with acute or convalescent COVID-19. This sequence joins TRBV6-5 and TRBJ2-7; a weak D match, TRBD1 (6 bases). The CDR3 protein is CASNPDRPIPYEQYF. The CDR3 bases are TGTGCCAGCAACCCTGACAGGCCCATACCCTACGAGCAGTACTTC.